This record looks at one T cell receptor (beta chain) sequence and its context. Antigen: not known. The CDR3 length is 12 residues. CDR1 SGHDN and CDR2 FVKESK come from the germline V gene. The ends were cut back, 1 base at V and 6 bases at J, with 4 bases in the middle. Using immunoSEQ multiplex PCR, the repertoire was profiled, and TCRdb retains in-frame clones only, with some absent. The profile shows about 190,000 clones, 85% to 90% of them singletons. These data originate in a study of T cell responses to AZD1222 COVID-19 vaccine. Study conclusions and caveats: Increases in Spike-specific TCR breadth and depth were seen after two AZD1222 doses. In a largely white British group with more females than males, clonal diversity was possibly underestimated.

This receptor was obtained from an adult in good health. The chain is built from TRBV14 and TRBJ1-5, with D hard to call. The specimen comprised peripheral blood, sampled on day 0 of AZD1222 vaccination. The CDR3 bases are TGTGCCAGCAGCCAAGTTTGTCAGCCCCAGCATTTT. It yields the protein CASSQVCQPQHF.